Following are 6 T cell receptor beta chains from one sample sequenced in a study of technical replicates of blood from a handful of donors. TCRdb's copy holds only in-frame clones and misses some; the assay was immunoSEQ multiplex PCR. The sample carries approximately 66,000 clones, roughly 90% recorded once. Sequencing was done on a sample of PBMCs. These receptors were collected from a human donor in good health. Some clones in this sample may be carry-over from other donors' samples.

The J gene is TRBJ1-1, the V gene TRBV29-1, with D hard to call. In germline, CDR1 is SQVTM, CDR2 ANQGSEA. V shed 4 bases and J shed 1 base, with 10 bases lying between them. The CDR3 totals 13 residues. DNA of the CDR3: TGCAGCGTTGTGATTTCACAGAACACTGAAGCTTTCTTT. Its protein is CSVVISQNTEAFF. Full variable domain (outside the CDR3, taken from reference TRBV29-1 and TRBJ1-1): SAVISQKPSRDICQRGTSLTIQCQVDSQVTMMFWYRQQPGQSLTLIATANQGSEATYESGFVIDKFPISRPNLTFSTLTVSNMSPEDSSIYLCSVVISQNTEAFFGQGTRLTVV.

The rearrangement uses TRBV10-3 and TRBJ2-5; TRBD2 matches at 10 bases. V lost 4 bases to trimming and J lost 8 bases; unmatched junction nucleotides: 7. The CDR3 sequence is 14 residues long. The germline CDR1 and CDR2 sequences are ENHRY and SYGVKD. CDR3 coding DNA: TGTGCCATCAGTGTCCTAGCGGGGGTTGAAACCCAGTACTTC. Protein product: CAISVLAGVETQYF.

The rearrangement links TRBV13 to TRBJ2-2; a weak D match, TRBD1 (5 bases). CDR1 PRHDT and CDR2 FYEKMQ come from the germline V gene (reference sequence). Trimming took 1 base from V and 0 from J, leaving 12 bases between them. This CDR3 is built from 17 residues. CDR3 sequence (DNA): TGTGCCAGCAGCTTAGCCACCCGGACACCGAACACCGGGGAGCTGTTTTTT. Its translation: CASSLATRTPNTGELFF. Based on the CDR3 plus reference TRBV13 and TRBJ2-2, the full variable domain is AAGVIQSPRHLIKEKRETATLKCYPIPRHDTVYWYQQGPGQDPQFLISFYEKMQSDKGSIPDRFSAQQFSDYHSELNMSSLELGDSALYFCASSLATRTPNTGELFFGEGSRLTVL.

The genes are TRBV9 and TRBJ2-1, with 11 bases that match TRBD2. Germline trimming cut 4 bases from V and 9 bases from J; bases unmatched to any gene: 15. The CDR3 loop spans 17 amino acids. The germline V gene encodes CDR1 SGDLS and CDR2 YYNGEE. The CDR3 DNA reads TGTGCCAGCAGCCCCCACCGGATAGCGGGAGGGAGTACTGAGCAGTTCTTC. This codes for CASSPHRIAGGSTEQFF.

The V call is TRBV4-3, the J call TRBJ2-2; the D is unclear. V lost 0 bases, J lost 6 bases, and 8 bases lay in between. CDR1 is LGHNA and CDR2 is YSLEER in the germline V gene. This CDR3 is built from 14 residues. The CDR3 loop reads CASSQDREAGELFF. DNA for the CDR3: TGCGCCAGCAGCCAAGATCGAGAAGCCGGGGAGCTGTTTTTT.

V is TRBV6-4 and J is TRBJ2-3; 10 nucleotides agree with TRBD1. V lost 0 bases, J lost 7 bases, and 7 bases stayed unmatched. The length of the CDR3 is 16 residues. Germline CDR1 MRHNA, CDR2 SNTAGT. The CDR3 loop reads CASSDSGGQGSNTQYF. The CDR3 DNA sequence: TGTGCCAGCAGTGACTCGGGGGGACAGGGGTCGAATACGCAGTATTTT.